This T cell receptor beta chain comes out of a study of cytomegalovirus exposure and HLA in healthy donors. Only a few counts were recorded for this clone. Germline CDR1 is SGDLS and CDR2 is YYNGEE. Trimming took off 4 bases at V and 3 bases at J, with 11 bases between the two ends. The CDR3 spans 13 residues. Primers included in the PCR were 60 Vbeta and 13 Jbeta primers. Generated by immunoSEQ multiplex PCR, the TCRdb table keeps only in-frame clones and is missing some. The sample lists 130,000 to 150,000 clones; roughly 80% were seen once. The receptor's source is a female donor in good health and CMV-seronegative. Sequenced material: PBMCs. This sequence joins TRBV9 and TRBJ2-7, with a weak D call TRBD2 (6 bases). The chain's CDR3 is CASSSKAGYEQYF. The CDR3 nucleotides read TGTGCCAGCAGCTCAAAAGCGGGCTACGAGCAGTACTTC.